The T cell receptor beta chain under discussion was sequenced for a study of OX40 agonist ivuxolimab in advanced cancers. Points from the study as a whole: Among the least clonally expanded were partial responders at 0.1-3.0 mg/kg.

Comments on this clone: Its antigen is undetermined.

Some clones are missing from TCRdb's copy, which holds only in-frame ones; the method was immunoSEQ multiplex PCR. The sample records around 69,000 clones, around 87% being singletons. The length of the CDR3 is 14 residues. V was cut by 7 bases and J by 6 bases, with 13 bases left in between. CDR1 and CDR2 from the germline V gene are MNHNS and SASEGT. Here the sequenced sample was CD4+ or CD8+ T cells sorted from blood, taken in a trial of the OX40 agonist ivuxolimab. The chain recombines TRBV6-1 with TRBJ1-6, with D possibly being TRBD1 (6 bases). The origin of this receptor is an adult with an advanced solid tumor such as melanoma, head and neck, liver or kidney cancer. CDR3 nucleotide sequence: TGTGCCAGCACCCAGGGGAGCCCTAATTCACCCCTCCACTTT. This sequence encodes CASTQGSPNSPLHF.